This T cell receptor beta chain was profiled in a study of blood T cell repertoires in COVID-19. Turning to the study itself: Donors in the United States, Italy and Spain gave samples during acute or convalescent COVID-19.

One Seattle source followed patients from active infection through their disease course. The CDR3 sequence is 15 residues long. CDR1 SGDLS and CDR2 YYNGEE come from the germline V gene. V lost 0 bases, J lost 6 bases, and 12 bases lay in between. How the authors handled the data: Estimation of nucleated cell counts was performed using reference gene primer amplification. Libraries were prepared by immunoSEQ multiplex PCR; TCRdb keeps only in-frame clonotypes and omits some of them. V and J calls and clone size are given by that table; D and trimming were obtained from the DNA. The repertoire holds 45,000 to 50,000 clones, approximately 83% seen once, with 25% to 40% in the top ten.

The sample comprised peripheral blood. This chain links TRBV9 with TRBJ1-4, with D perhaps matching TRBD1 (6 bases). This clonotype was sampled from a woman aged 80 or over with COVID-19, enrolled during active disease. The CDR3 DNA is TGTGCCAGCAGCGTAGGCCCAGGGGCGTATGAAAAACTGTTTTTT. Residues: CASSVGPGAYEKLFF.